These 28 T cell receptor beta chains originate from one sample sequenced in a study of radiotherapy plus CTLA-4 blockade in lung cancer. Using immunoSEQ multiplex PCR, the repertoire was profiled, and TCRdb retains in-frame clones only, with some absent. The sample lists about 97,000 clones; roughly 74% were seen once. Sequences were derived from peripheral blood, sampled from a patient treated with radiotherapy plus ipilimumab. The source is a human donor with non-small cell lung cancer who had a partial response to radiotherapy plus ipilimumab. Some clones in this sample may be carry-over from other donors' samples.

This clone was observed a few times. This chain joins TRBV7-9 and TRBJ1-2, with D uncertain. Germline V gives CDR1 SEHNR, CDR2 FQNEAQ (reference sequence). Deletions cut 5 bases from V and 4 bases from J, with 11 bases between. The CDR3 contains 13 residues. CDR3 sequence reads: CASSLSEGYGYTF. In DNA, the CDR3 is TGTGCCAGCAGCCTGTCTGAGGGCTATGGCTACACCTTC.

The chain carries TRBV5-1 and TRBJ2-6, with 7 nucleotides matching TRBD1. The junction had 6 bases not matched to a gene; V was cut back by 4 bases and J by 2 bases. The CDR3 has 16 amino acids. Germline V gives CDR1 SGHRS, CDR2 YFSETQ. CDR3 sequence reads: CASSAKTGPGANVLTF. CDR3 sequence (DNA): TGCGCCAGCAGCGCCAAGACAGGGCCTGGGGCCAACGTCCTGACTTTC.

This clone showed up just a few times. The rearrangement links TRBV7-9 to TRBJ2-1, with 11 positions matching TRBD2. Germline CDR1 is SEHNR and CDR2 is FQNEAQ (reference sequence). The CDR3 consists of 14 residues. With 3 bases clipped from V and 6 bases from J, the junction kept 1 base outside the gene matches. CDR3: CASSLGLAVNEQFF. Written as DNA, the CDR3 is TGTGCCAGCAGCTTGGGACTAGCGGTCAATGAGCAGTTCTTC.

This clone was found a few times. The V gene is TRBV6-6, the J gene TRBJ2-3; D unresolved. Trimming cost V 6 bases and J 0 bases, with 13 bases left between them. From germline, CDR1 is MNHNY and CDR2 SVGAGI (reference sequence). There are 15 residues in the CDR3. The CDR3 loop reads CASRKSEYSTDTQYF. CDR3 nucleotides: TGTGCCAGCAGGAAGTCGGAGTATAGCACAGATACGCAGTATTTT.

In its sample, this clone was seen once. The chain links TRBV28 to TRBJ2-7; 7 bases are shared with TRBD1. J was trimmed by 0 bases and V by 6 bases; bases with no gene match: 8. The CDR3 contains 15 residues. Germline CDR1 is MDHEN and CDR2 is SYDVKM. Here the CDR3 DNA reads TGTGCCAGCAGAAGGACAGGTCTAAGCTCCTACGAGCAGTACTTC. Protein sequence: CASRRTGLSSYEQYF.

The chain uses TRBV7-6 and TRBJ2-7, with D possibly being TRBD1 (6 bases). This CDR3 region has 14 residues. The ends were cut back, 5 bases at V and 4 bases at J, with 15 bases in the middle. The germline CDR1 and CDR2 sequences are SGHVS and FNYEAQ. The CDR3 DNA reads as TGTGCCAGCAGCGGCGGTGGGACACTTTACGAGCAGTACTTC. It specifies CASSGGGTLYEQYF.

The chain joins TRBV27 to TRBJ1-2, with a tentative D call TRBD1 (6 bases). V gave up 5 bases and J gave up 2 bases, with 12 bases separating them. The germline V gene has CDR1 MNHEY and CDR2 SMNVEV (reference sequence). The CDR3 runs to 14 residues. CDR3 loop: CASSRLGQNYGYTF. DNA of the CDR3: TGTGCCAGCAGTCGCCTCGGACAGAACTATGGCTACACCTTC.

The rearrangement links TRBV19 to TRBJ2-1; 8 bases match TRBD1. The CDR3 loop spans 15 amino acids. The junction had 8 bases not matched to a gene; V was cut back by 8 bases and J by 2 bases. Per germline, CDR1 LNHDA and CDR2 SQIVND (reference sequence). CDR3 sequence reads: CASRTGPRTYNEQFF. In nucleotides, the CDR3 is TGTGCCAGTCGGACAGGGCCGAGGACCTACAATGAGCAGTTCTTC.

The genes are TRBV6-5 and TRBJ1-1; the D gene is possibly TRBD1 (6 bases). The germline V gene has CDR1 MNHEY and CDR2 SVGAGI. This CDR3 has 14 amino acids. V was cut by 5 bases and J by 3 bases, with 13 bases left in between. The CDR3 region is CASSDLGAYTEAFF. The CDR3 DNA reads as TGTGCCAGCAGTGATCTGGGGGCGTACACTGAAGCTTTCTTT.

This chain uses TRBV2 with TRBJ2-7, with D perhaps TRBD2 (5 bases). There are 14 residues in the CDR3. The V gene lost 7 bases and the J gene lost 3 bases, with 16 bases spanning the gap. Germline loops: CDR1 SNHLY, CDR2 FYNNEI. Here the CDR3 DNA reads TGTGCCAGCAAAAGAGGTAAACTAGACTACGAGCAGTACTTC. Its protein product is CASKRGKLDYEQYF.

This clone has just a few counts. The chain recombines TRBV18 with TRBJ1-1; D gene unclear. Germline V CDR1 and CDR2: KGHSH, LQKENI. This CDR3 is built from 13 residues. Trimming took off 3 bases at V and 1 base at J, with 6 bases between the two ends. Written as DNA, the CDR3 is TGTGCCAGCTCACCGTCCCAGAACACTGAAGCTTTCTTT. It yields the protein CASSPSQNTEAFF.

A few counts support this clone. The J gene is TRBJ2-6, the V gene TRBV9; 7 nucleotides line up with TRBD1. V lost 3 bases, J lost 0 bases, and 6 bases stayed unmatched. The germline CDR1 and CDR2 sequences are SGDLS and YYNGEE. The length of the CDR3 is 17 residues. DNA of the CDR3: TGTGCCAGCAGCGGTGGACAGGCCCTCTCTGGGGCCAACGTCCTGACTTTC. The encoded protein is CASSGGQALSGANVLTF.

This rearrangement joins TRBV30 to TRBJ1-2, with D perhaps TRBD1 (6 bases). V was clipped by 1 base and J by 5 bases, with 20 bases between them. Germline V gene sequence: CDR1 GTSNPN, CDR2 SVGIG (reference sequence). The CDR3 extends over 16 amino acids. CDR3 loop: CAWSAPRDTPGYGYTF. The CDR3 DNA follows: TGTGCCTGGAGTGCGCCTAGGGACACCCCGGGGTATGGCTACACCTTC.

The J gene is TRBJ1-6, the V gene TRBV7-9; no reliable D call. CDR3 size: 14 residues. Germline CDR1 and CDR2: SEHNR and FQNEAQ (reference sequence). Trimming took 4 bases from V and 8 from J, leaving 12 bases between them. The CDR3 DNA sequence: TGTGCCAGCAGCTCCGGGTCCGGGGATTCACCCCTCCACTTT. Protein: CASSSGSGDSPLHF.

The CDR3 here is CACGSPGRGSETQYF. CDR3 bases: TGTGCCTGTGGGTCCCCGGGCAGGGGTTCGGAGACCCAGTACTTC. This sequence joins TRBV30 and TRBJ2-5; tentatively, D is TRBD1 (6 bases). Germline V CDR1 and CDR2: GTSNPN, SVGIG (reference sequence). Trimming took 6 bases from V and 5 from J, leaving 22 bases between them. This CDR3 has 15 amino acids.

The V gene is TRBV29-1, the J gene TRBJ1-1; D is possibly TRBD1 (6 bases). The V gene's germline CDR1 is SQVTM and CDR2 ANQGSEA. The V gene lost 7 bases and the J gene lost 1 base, with 13 bases spanning the gap. CDR3 length: 13 residues. The CDR3 bases are TGCAGCGCCCGGAGGGGGGGGAACACTGAAGCTTTCTTT. Amino acids: CSARRGGNTEAFF.

In nucleotides, the CDR3 is TGTGCCAGCAGCGTAGGGAGGGTAACCGAAGCTTTCTTT. Its translation: CASSVGRVTEAFF. The chain is built from TRBV9 and TRBJ1-1; unclear D gene. Germline loops: CDR1 SGDLS, CDR2 YYNGEE. This CDR3 has 13 residues. The V end was cut by 0 bases, the J end by 8 bases, with 11 bases between. The full variable domain, with the rest looked up from reference TRBV9 and TRBJ1-1, is DSGVTQTPKHLITATGQRVTLRCSPRSGDLSVYWYQQSLDQGLQFLIQYYNGEERAKGNILERFSAQQFPDLHSELNLSSLELGDSALYFCASSVGRVTEAFFGQGTRLTVV.

This clone appeared once. The chain carries TRBV30 and TRBJ2-1; D unclear. Trimming stripped 2 bases from V and 5 bases from J, with 10 bases between. The CDR3 consists of 13 residues. Germline-derived CDR1 and CDR2 are GTSNPN and SVGIG (reference sequence). CDR3 in DNA: TGTGCCTGGAGTTTGACTCCCAACAATGAGCAGTTCTTC. Translated: CAWSLTPNNEQFF.

This sequence joins TRBV28 and TRBJ2-3, with D maybe TRBD2 (6 bases). The CDR3 runs 15 residues. Per the germline V gene, CDR1 is MDHEN and CDR2 is SYDVKM. The germline V and J ends were trimmed by 6 bases and 1 base, with 14 bases remaining between them. CDR3 coding DNA: TGTGCCAGCAGCCCCCCGGGGAGGCGCACAGATACGCAGTATTTT. Translated: CASSPPGRRTDTQYF.

V and J are TRBV7-8 and TRBJ2-2; the D gene is possibly TRBD2 (5 bases). In germline, CDR1 is SGHVS, CDR2 FQNEAQ. CDR3 size: 15 residues. The germline V and J ends were trimmed by 4 bases and 2 bases, with 11 bases remaining between them. The CDR3 loop is CASSSSLGNTGELFF. Written as DNA, the CDR3 is TGTGCCAGCAGCTCTAGCTTGGGAAACACCGGGGAGCTGTTTTTT.

The chain carries TRBV12-2 and TRBJ2-1; the D call of TRBD2 is as the table states it, not checked on the DNA. TRBV12-2 is given as a pseudogene. The CDR3 has 17 residues. CDR3 DNA: TGTGCAAGTCGCTTAGAGCTCGGGGGGGGATCCTACAATGAGCAGTTCTTC. Translation gives CASRLELGGGSYNEQFF.

The chain has TRBV13 and TRBJ2-3; D is ambiguous. CDR1 and CDR2 (germline): PRHDT, FYEKMQ (reference sequence). The CDR3 is 12 residues long. With 4 bases removed from V and 4 bases from J, the gap between germline ends came to 6 bases. The DNA for the CDR3 is TGTGCCAGCAGCTCATTAGCAGATACGCAGTATTTT. It codes for CASSSLADTQYF.

The chain is built from TRBV7-8 and TRBJ2-1; 9 nucleotides align to TRBD2. The CDR3 has 14 amino acids. CDR1 SGHVS and CDR2 FQNEAQ come from the germline V gene. The ends lost 11 bases at V and 2 bases at J; junction bases unmatched: 7. CDR3: CASKGLAAYNEQFF. The CDR3 DNA follows: TGTGCCTCTAAGGGACTAGCCGCCTACAATGAGCAGTTCTTC.

V is TRBV28 and J is TRBJ1-5; weak D call: TRBD1 (6 bases). The CDR3 runs to 15 residues. Germline V gene data show CDR1 as MDHEN and CDR2 as SYDVKM. V was clipped by 8 bases and J by 3 bases, with 17 bases between them. For the CDR3, the DNA is TGTGCCAGCCTGGCCCAGGGGCGCTCCAATCAGCCCCAGCATTTT. As protein: CASLAQGRSNQPQHF.

This chain connects TRBV6-6 to TRBJ2-7; possible D gene TRBD1, 5 bases. Germline assignment: CDR1 MNHNY and CDR2 SVGAGI (reference sequence). Trimming pared 3 bases from V and 7 bases from J, leaving 13 bases between. The CDR3 loop spans 13 amino acids. Written as DNA, the CDR3 is TGTGCCAGCAGTTATATGCAGGGCAGAGAGCAGTACTTC. This translates into CASSYMQGREQYF.

J is TRBJ1-5 and V is TRBV6-6; 7 nucleotides agree with TRBD1. Germline lookup yields CDR1 MNHNY and CDR2 SVGAGI (reference sequence). This CDR3 is built from 14 residues. The ends lost 10 bases at V and 1 base at J; junction bases unmatched: 7. This CDR3 reads CATVQGGSNQPQHF. CDR3 nucleotides: TGTGCCACCGTTCAGGGGGGAAGCAATCAGCCCCAGCATTTT.

The rearrangement joins TRBV28 to TRBJ1-1, with D perhaps matching TRBD1 (6 bases). Deletions cut 10 bases from V and 6 bases from J, with 21 bases between. The CDR3 length is 14 residues. Germline assignment: CDR1 MDHEN and CDR2 SYDVKM. CDR3 sequence (DNA): TGTGCCACCATGGAACAGGGAAGTCTCCCTGAAGCTTTCTTT. Its protein product is CATMEQGSLPEAFF. The full variable domain, completed using reference TRBV28 and TRBJ1-1, is DVKVTQSSRYLVKRTGEKVFLECVQDMDHENMFWYRQDPGLGLRLIYFSYDVKMKEKGDIPEGYSVSREKKERFSLILESASTNQTSMYLCATMEQGSLPEAFFGQGTRLTVV.

This chain links TRBV5-4 with TRBJ1-1; TRBD1 aligns across 7 bases. Germline assignment: CDR1 SGHNT and CDR2 YYREEE (reference sequence). CDR3 size: 12 residues. V was clipped by 4 bases and J by 7 bases; unmatched bases: 4. This CDR3 is CASSVRDSEAFF. The CDR3 region has the DNA TGTGCCAGCAGCGTCCGGGACAGTGAAGCTTTCTTT.